These 5 T cell receptor beta chains were all obtained from the same sample, sequenced in a study of T cell changes during pregnancy in multiple sclerosis. TCRdb's copy holds only in-frame clones and misses some; the assay was immunoSEQ multiplex PCR. The table shows 40,000 to 50,000 clones, with 90% to 95% occurring only once. Material: CD8+ T cells from peripheral blood mononuclear cells, obtained after pregnancy. These receptors were obtained from a female donor with multiple sclerosis, enrolled in a pregnancy study.

This chain connects TRBV19 to TRBJ1-1; weak D call: TRBD1 (5 bases). The CDR3 covers 16 residues. Germline V gene lookup returns CDR1 LNHDA and CDR2 SQIVND (reference sequence). The V gene lost 7 bases and the J gene lost 6 bases, with 24 bases spanning the gap. This CDR3 reads CASTPHRGQAGAEAFF. As DNA, the CDR3 is TGTGCCAGTACCCCTCATAGGGGCCAGGCTGGTGCTGAAGCTTTCTTT.

This clone occurred once. The chain carries TRBV27 and TRBJ2-7; D possibly corresponds to TRBD1 (5 bases). V lost 4 bases and J lost 5, with 18 bases in between. CDR3 length: 15 residues. Germline V gene lookup returns CDR1 MNHEY and CDR2 SMNVEV (reference sequence). CDR3 region: CASSYTGLPTHEQYF. The CDR3 nucleotides read TGTGCCAGCAGTTATACAGGCTTACCCACCCACGAGCAGTACTTC.

The V call is TRBV7-9, the J call TRBJ2-2, with 7 bases identical to TRBD1. The germline gives CDR1 SEHNR, CDR2 FQNEAQ (reference sequence). There are 14 residues in the CDR3. After removal of 5 bases from V and 8 bases from J, the junction contained 8 bases not matched to a gene. CDR3 protein: CASSPTGTPGELFF. The CDR3 DNA reads TGTGCCAGCAGCCCGACAGGGACCCCAGGGGAGCTGTTTTTT.

This clone is a singleton in its sample. The rearrangement links TRBV5-1 to TRBJ2-3; weak D call: TRBD2 (6 bases). V was clipped by 2 bases and J by 2 bases, with 9 bases between them. Per the germline V gene, CDR1 is SGHRS and CDR2 is YFSETQ. The CDR3 length is 14 residues. The CDR3 DNA reads as TGCGCCAGCAGCTTTGAGCGGGTCACAGATACGCAGTATTTT. The encoded protein is CASSFERVTDTQYF.

The chain recombines TRBV4-3 with TRBJ2-7; tentative D call: TRBD1 (6 bases). This CDR3 has 15 amino acids. Germline loops: CDR1 LGHNA, CDR2 YSLEER. V was clipped by 4 bases and J by 0 bases, with 13 bases between them. CDR3 nucleotides: TGCGCCAGCAGCCGGTACCGGGACACCTCCTACGAGCAGTACTTC. This encodes CASSRYRDTSYEQYF.